This T cell receptor (beta chain) was captured in a study of shared clonotypes between healthy human individuals. As originally analysed: ImmunoSEQ output held junction-only sequences without quality scores, so filtering differed. This table comes from immunoSEQ multiplex PCR, and its TCRdb copy is limited to in-frame clones, with some not included. V and J calls and clone size are copied from that table; D and trimming were computed from the DNA. The sample has 400,000 to 600,000 clones, around 79% seen once; the top ten hold 13%. V lost 3 bases to trimming and J lost 1 base; unmatched junction nucleotides: 8. There are 18 residues in the CDR3. CDR1 and CDR2 (germline): SGHTA, FQGNSA.

This sequence joins TRBV7-2 and TRBJ2-4; 11 bases fit TRBD2. The receptor's source is a woman aged 35 to 49 in good health. Some clones in this sample may be carry-over from other donors' samples. Sequenced sample: PBMCs. The DNA for the CDR3 is TGTGCCAGCAGCTTCCTCACTAGCGGGAGCGGGGCCAAAAACATTCAGTACTTC. It encodes CASSFLTSGSGAKNIQYF.